Included here is one T cell receptor beta chain sequence, with context. This entry comes from a study of blood T cell repertoires in COVID-19. Background on the study: Whether acute or convalescent, the COVID-19 samples came from the United States, Italy and Spain. From T cells, B-cell-depleted T cells, or PBMCs came the material, which was cDNA or gDNA.

CDR1 and CDR2 from the germline V gene are PRHDT and FYEKMQ (reference sequence). The V and J ends lost 4 bases and 2 bases, in that order; junction bases with no gene match: 4. This CDR3 contains 14 residues. Original analysis: Estimated nucleated cell counts came from reference gene primer amplification. Repertoires were generated with immunoSEQ multiplex PCR, while TCRdb's copy carries only in-frame clones and drops some. Clonal size and the V and J genes are those of that table, whereas D and trimming came from the DNA. This sample carries 25,000 to 30,000 clones, around 87% of them seen once, and the ten largest clones take 13%.

This chain uses TRBV13 with TRBJ2-7; 8 nucleotides align to TRBD2. Sequencing was performed on peripheral blood. The sequence was collected from a human donor in a cohort sampled during active COVID-19. The donor label of this sample is uncertain. The CDR3 spells CASSSGGTPYEQYF. CDR3 sequence (DNA): TGTGCCAGCAGCTCGGGAGGGACCCCCTACGAGCAGTACTTC.